This T cell receptor beta chain was recovered during a study of T-cell reconstitution after alpha-beta-depleted transplantation in children. It was with unique molecular identifiers that the TCRbeta library was prepared. In TCRdb, the PCR reads were re-called with MiXCR into one record per CDR3 protein. The profile covers approximately 340,000 distinct CDR3 sequences, with 10% to 13% appearing a single time and 2% to 3% taken by the ten largest. Trimming cost V 2 bases and J 6 bases; bases outside gene matches: 9. Germline V gene lookup returns CDR1 SGHTA and CDR2 FQGNSA. This CDR3 is built from 17 residues.

The origin of this receptor is a human donor who donated a stem cell graft to a child with acute lymphoblastic leukemia. Sample: PBMCs from the stem cell graft donor, taken from the stem cell graft. The chain is built from TRBV7-2 and TRBJ2-1, with 11 bases that match TRBD2. CDR3 nucleotides: TGTGCCAGCAGCTTATGGGGCACTAGCGGGAGTCGCAATGAGCAGTTCTTC. This gives the protein CASSLWGTSGSRNEQFF.